This TCR beta chain is from a study of blood T cell repertoires in COVID-19. In the study overall: Acute and convalescent COVID-19 specimens originated in the United States, Italy and Spain.

This clone was counted a few times. The V gene lost 6 bases and the J gene lost 4 bases, with 9 bases spanning the gap. This CDR3 region has 12 residues. Germline lookup yields CDR1 MNHEY and CDR2 SMNVEV (reference sequence). Authors' analysis steps: Quantification of nucleated cells was approximated via reference gene primer amplification. Using immunoSEQ multiplex PCR, the repertoire was profiled, and TCRdb retains in-frame clones only, with some absent. The DNA was the basis for D and trimming; V, J and clone size are from that table. Among approximately 60,000 clones listed, 82% were seen once. The chain links TRBV27 to TRBJ1-2, with a possible D match to TRBD1 (5 bases). This TCR came from a woman over 75 with acute or convalescent COVID-19. Sequencing used peripheral blood. CDR3 region: CASRAGAYGYTF. CDR3 in DNA: TGTGCCAGCAGGGCTGGGGCCTATGGCTACACCTTC.